Following are 30 T cell receptor beta chains from one sample sequenced in a study of T cell changes during pregnancy in multiple sclerosis. Libraries were prepared by immunoSEQ multiplex PCR; TCRdb keeps only in-frame clonotypes and omits some of them. The table shows fewer than 60,000 clones, with 90% occurring only once. The sample consisted of peripheral blood, taken in the third trimester of pregnancy. These receptors were taken from a female donor in good health, enrolled as a control in a pregnancy study.

J is TRBJ2-1 and V is TRBV11-2; 12 bases are shared with TRBD2. The CDR3 has 15 residues. CDR1 and CDR2 from the germline V gene are SGHAT and FQNNGV. The V segment lost 5 bases and the J segment 8 bases; nucleotides outside the gene matches: 7. CDR3 sequence (DNA): TGTGCCAGCAGCGGCCTAGCGGGGGGGCCCCATGAGCAGTTCTTC. It yields the protein CASSGLAGGPHEQFF.

The chain links TRBV19 to TRBJ2-3, with D maybe TRBD1 (5 bases). CDR3 size: 14 residues. Trimming cost V 5 bases and J 1 base, with 10 bases left between them. Germline V gene sequence: CDR1 LNHDA, CDR2 SQIVND (reference sequence). The CDR3, as DNA: TGTGCCAGTAGTGACATACAGGGCACAGATACGCAGTATTTT. This encodes CASSDIQGTDTQYF.

Only one count was recorded for this clone. The chain recombines TRBV5-6 with TRBJ2-5; 13 nucleotides line up with TRBD2. There are 18 residues in the CDR3. The V gene's germline CDR1 is SGHDT and CDR2 YYEEEE. After removal of 0 bases from V and 8 bases from J, the junction contained 13 bases not matched to a gene. The CDR3 DNA reads TGTGCCAGCAGCTTGGCCGGGACAGGCGGGACTAGCGGGAATACCCAGTACTTC. Amino acids: CASSLAGTGGTSGNTQYF.

This clone has only one observation. This rearrangement joins TRBV10-1 to TRBJ2-2; 11 positions agree with TRBD2. In germline, CDR1 is WNHNN, CDR2 SYGVQD (reference sequence). The ends lost 7 bases at V and 8 bases at J; junction bases unmatched: 9. The CDR3 loop spans 15 amino acids. The CDR3, as DNA: TGCGCCAGCATTCCGACTAGCGGGACTATGGGGGAGCTGTTTTTT. Its protein product is CASIPTSGTMGELFF.

This chain joins TRBV6-6 and TRBJ1-5; 8 positions match TRBD1. Germline-derived CDR1 and CDR2 are MNHNY and SVGAGI (reference sequence). The CDR3 extends over 14 amino acids. V shed 6 bases and J 3 bases; nucleotides not matched to a gene: 4. The CDR3 sequence is CASRTGALNQPQHF. The CDR3 nucleotides are TGTGCCAGCAGGACAGGGGCTCTCAATCAGCCCCAGCATTTT.

The chain joins TRBV7-9 to TRBJ1-4; 8 bases are shared with TRBD1. Germline loops: CDR1 SEHNR, CDR2 FQNEAQ (reference sequence). The CDR3 length is 14 residues. Trimming at V came to 4 bases and at J to 6 bases, leaving 4 bases not matched to a gene. In nucleotides, the CDR3 is TGTGCCAGCAGCTGGACAGGGAGGGATGAAAAACTGTTTTTT. Its translation: CASSWTGRDEKLFF.

This clone appeared a single time. This sequence joins TRBV27 and TRBJ2-1; weak D call: TRBD1 (6 bases). Between the trimmed V and J ends, which lost 2 bases and 5 bases, there was a span of 16 bases. The CDR3 extends over 16 amino acids. The germline V gene has CDR1 MNHEY and CDR2 SMNVEV (reference sequence). For the CDR3, the DNA is TGTGCCAGCAGTTTAAGGGCTAGTGGGGGCCACAATGAGCAGTTCTTC. Its protein product is CASSLRASGGHNEQFF.

DNA of the CDR3: TGTGCCAGCAGTGAGGGCAGACCTAACTATGGCTACACCTTC. Translating it yields CASSEGRPNYGYTF. The chain joins TRBV6-4 to TRBJ1-2; no firm D call. The CDR3 consists of 14 residues. Deletions cut 3 bases from V and 0 bases from J, with 8 bases between. Germline V gene data show CDR1 as MRHNA and CDR2 as SNTAGT.

The rearrangement uses TRBV7-7 and TRBJ2-5; TRBD2 matches at 8 bases. The V gene's germline CDR1 is SSHAT and CDR2 FNYEAQ (reference sequence). The CDR3 has 14 amino acids. With V trimmed by 1 base and J by 5 bases, 3 bases remained unmatched. Here the CDR3 DNA reads TGTGCCAGCAGCTTAGGTCGACTAGCGGAGACCCAGTACTTC. The encoded protein is CASSLGRLAETQYF.

This rearrangement joins TRBV5-4 to TRBJ2-4, with 7 bases aligning to TRBD1. V lost 3 bases and J lost 5; bases outside the gene matches: 8. Germline V CDR1 and CDR2: SGHNT, YYREEE (reference sequence). The CDR3 totals 15 residues. CDR3 nucleotide sequence: TGTGCCAGCAGCTCTGCCGGGACAGCACAAAACATTCAGTACTTC. It yields the protein CASSSAGTAQNIQYF. Together with reference TRBV5-4 and TRBJ2-4, the CDR3 gives the full variable domain: ETGVTQSPTHLIKTRGQQVTLRCSSQSGHNTVSWYQQALGQGPQFIFQYYREEENGRGNFPPRFSGLQFPNYSSELNVNALELDDSALYLCASSSAGTAQNIQYFGAGTRLSVL.

The V call is TRBV6-5, the J call TRBJ1-2; no clear D gene. In germline, CDR1 is MNHEY, CDR2 SVGAGI. V was clipped by 4 bases and J by 7 bases, with 16 bases between them. The CDR3 runs to 14 residues. CDR3 sequence reads: CASSSLTVAGGYTF. CDR3 DNA: TGTGCCAGCAGTTCTCTCACAGTGGCCGGTGGCTACACCTTC.

The rearrangement links TRBV6-5 to TRBJ2-1, with TRBD1 matching 7 bases. Germline CDR1 MNHEY, CDR2 SVGAGI. This CDR3 is built from 13 residues. The V and J ends lost 5 bases and 8 bases, in that order; junction bases with no gene match: 6. The CDR3 region is CASSRQGSDEQFF. CDR3 DNA sequence: TGTGCCAGCAGTCGACAGGGTTCGGATGAGCAGTTCTTC.

This chain connects TRBV30 to TRBJ2-5, with TRBD1 matching 7 bases. Trimming cost V 8 bases and J 5 bases; bases outside gene matches: 11. This CDR3 comprises 13 residues. CDR1 and CDR2 from the germline V gene are GTSNPN and SVGIG (reference sequence). The CDR3 region has the DNA TGTGCCCAGGGGGACCTCACGGGGGAGACCCAGTACTTC. It yields the protein CAQGDLTGETQYF.

This sequence joins TRBV7-9 and TRBJ1-2; no firm D call. From germline, CDR1 is SEHNR and CDR2 FQNEAQ (reference sequence). V dropped 2 bases and J dropped 8 bases, with 15 bases sitting between them. The CDR3 extends over 14 amino acids. The CDR3 spells CASSLQEVPGGYTF. The CDR3 coding sequence is TGTGCCAGCAGCTTACAGGAGGTACCGGGGGGCTACACCTTC.

The chain combines TRBV5-6 with TRBJ2-5; 8 bases map to TRBD1. Germline V lookup: CDR1 SGHDT, CDR2 YYEEEE. The CDR3 is 13 amino acids. V shed 5 bases and J 4 bases; nucleotides not matched to a gene: 4. The CDR3 coding sequence is TGTGCCAGCAGGAGACAGGGGCGAGAGACCCAGTACTTC. Translating it yields CASRRQGRETQYF.

This clone came up a few times. This chain uses TRBV19 with TRBJ1-1; possibly TRBD1 for D (5 bases). Trimming took off 6 bases at V and 1 base at J, with 15 bases between the two ends. Germline V gives CDR1 LNHDA, CDR2 SQIVND (reference sequence). This CDR3 contains 15 residues. In DNA form, the CDR3 reads TGTGCCAGTAGAAGTGGTGATACAGGGAACACTGAAGCTTTCTTT. As protein: CASRSGDTGNTEAFF. The full variable domain, with the rest looked up from reference TRBV19 and TRBJ1-1, is DGGITQSPKYLFRKEGQNVTLSCEQNLNHDAMYWYRQDPGQGLRLIYYSQIVNDFQKGDIAEGYSVSREKKESFPLTVTSAQKNPTAFYLCASRSGDTGNTEAFFGQGTRLTVV.

The chain carries TRBV7-6 and TRBJ2-3, with 12 bases aligning to TRBD2. CDR1 and CDR2 (germline): SGHVS, FNYEAQ. CDR3 size: 15 residues. Germline trimming cut 5 bases from V and 3 bases from J; bases unmatched to any gene: 3. In DNA form, the CDR3 reads TGTGCCAGCAGCCCCGGGACTAGCGGGACAGATACGCAGTATTTT. Translation: CASSPGTSGTDTQYF.

This clone was found a few times. The chain carries TRBV9 and TRBJ2-2; D possibly corresponds to TRBD1 (6 bases). V was trimmed by 6 bases and J by 1 base, leaving 10 bases between them. Germline CDR1 reads SGDLS; CDR2 reads YYNGEE. The CDR3 is 14 residues long. As DNA, the CDR3 is TGTGCCAGCACATTGACAGGGAACACCGGGGAGCTGTTTTTT. It specifies CASTLTGNTGELFF.

Notes on this clone: A read error may account for a junction end that differs from germline. The CDR3, as DNA: TGTGCCAGCAGTTTACCCGGGAACCCTGAAGCTTTCTTT. Translated, it gives CASSLPGNPEAFF. This chain connects TRBV27 to TRBJ1-1; D ambiguous. The CDR3 extends over 13 amino acids. CDR1 is MNHEY and CDR2 is SMNVEV in the germline V gene (reference sequence).

This chain uses TRBV12-5 with TRBJ2-7, with 9 bases identical to TRBD1. Looked up from germline, CDR1 is LGHNT and CDR2 is FRNRAP. V shed 2 bases, J shed 6 bases, and the junction held 8 bases outside the gene matches. The CDR3 sequence is 15 residues long. The CDR3 coding sequence is TGTGCTAGTGGTTTGAAGGCCACAGGGGGCGCCGAGCAGTACTTC. Translation: CASGLKATGGAEQYF.

The J gene is TRBJ2-2, the V gene TRBV6-5; D perhaps matches TRBD1 (5 bases). The CDR3 totals 14 residues. Germline CDR1 MNHEY, CDR2 SVGAGI. Trimming took off 8 bases at V and 1 base at J, with 11 bases between the two ends. As DNA, the CDR3 is TGTGCCAGCCGGTGGGGCTTGAACACCGGGGAGCTGTTTTTT. This encodes CASRWGLNTGELFF.

The chain carries TRBV6-1 and TRBJ1-2; D is undetermined. The V end lost 6 bases, the J end lost 4 bases, and 9 bases lay between the germline ends. The CDR3 is made up of 12 amino acids. Germline lookup yields CDR1 MNHNS and CDR2 SASEGT. CDR3 region: CASRNTLYGYTF. In DNA, the CDR3 is TGTGCCAGCAGAAATACTCTCTATGGCTACACCTTC.

The V call is TRBV30, the J call TRBJ2-5; D may be TRBD1 (5 bases). This CDR3 is built from 13 residues. CDR1 and CDR2 (germline): GTSNPN, SVGIG (reference sequence). With 1 base removed from V and 5 bases from J, the gap between germline ends came to 11 bases. CDR3 region: CAWSDGPGETQYF. The DNA for the CDR3 is TGTGCCTGGAGTGACGGACCAGGGGAGACCCAGTACTTC. The variable domain in full, completed from reference TRBV30 and TRBJ2-5, reads SQTIHQWPATLVQPVGSPLSLECTVEGTSNPNLYWYRQAAGRGLQLLFYSVGIGQISSEVPQNLSASRPQDRQFILSSKKLLLSDSGFYLCAWSDGPGETQYFGPGTRLLVL.

J is TRBJ1-2 and V is TRBV10-1; D call uncertain. The CDR3 extends over 13 amino acids. V was cut by 0 bases and J by 8 bases, with 10 bases left in between. Germline V gene lookup returns CDR1 WNHNN and CDR2 SYGVQD (reference sequence). CDR3 DNA: TGCGCCAGCAGTGAGTCGTTGAGTTACGGCTACACCTTC. This codes for CASSESLSYGYTF.

This chain links TRBV15 with TRBJ2-7; D is possibly TRBD1 (6 bases). V shed 1 base and J shed 0 bases, with 19 bases lying between them. The CDR3 spans 18 residues. Germline V gene sequence: CDR1 LNHNV, CDR2 YYDKDF (reference sequence). The CDR3 reads CATSRVLLTGAPSYEQYF. The CDR3 nucleotides are TGTGCCACCAGCAGAGTCCTCCTGACAGGTGCGCCCTCCTACGAGCAGTACTTC.

The chain has TRBV29-1 and TRBJ2-1, with unresolved D. V was cut by 0 bases and J by 7 bases, with 7 bases left in between. Germline loops: CDR1 SQVTM, CDR2 ANQGSEA. There are 12 residues in the CDR3. The CDR3 sequence is CSVEDLGNEQFF. In DNA form, the CDR3 reads TGCAGCGTTGAAGATCTAGGAAATGAGCAGTTCTTC.

J is TRBJ1-2 and V is TRBV6-6, with 8 bases fitting TRBD1. The CDR3 sequence is 15 residues long. CDR1 is MNHNY and CDR2 is SVGAGI in the germline V gene (reference sequence). V trimming: 6 bases; J trimming: 1 base; junction bases outside the gene matches: 7. The CDR3 bases are TGTGCCAGCAGAAGTGGACAGGGCTTTAACTATGGCTACACCTTC. Its protein is CASRSGQGFNYGYTF.

In its sample, this clone was seen once. The gene calls are TRBV4-3 and TRBJ2-3, with D possibly TRBD2 on 7 matching bases. The V gene's germline CDR1 is LGHNA and CDR2 YSLEER. The CDR3 loop spans 15 amino acids. The V end was cut by 8 bases, the J end by 0 bases, with 15 bases between. CDR3 coding DNA: TGCGCCAGCGGTGGGGGGGCCGGTAGCACAGATACGCAGTATTTT. The encoded protein is CASGGGAGSTDTQYF.

This chain links TRBV7-2 with TRBJ2-3; 12 nucleotides agree with TRBD2. The germline V gene encodes CDR1 SGHTA and CDR2 FQGNSA. The CDR3 consists of 19 residues. V shed 2 bases and J 5 bases; nucleotides not matched to a gene: 14. The CDR3 DNA is TGTGCCAGCAGCTTAACTGGCCCTAGCGGGGGGGCCGTTGGAGATACGCAGTATTTT. Protein product: CASSLTGPSGGAVGDTQYF.

V usage is TRBV27 and J usage is TRBJ2-5, with 7 bases identical to TRBD2. CDR3 length: 15 residues. V dropped 5 bases and J dropped 7; count of bases not matched to a gene: 13. Germline CDR1 and CDR2: MNHEY and SMNVEV (reference sequence). The CDR3 DNA reads as TGTGCCAGCAGTCTCCAGTCGAGCGGGGTCGGGACCCAGTACTTC. Translating gives CASSLQSSGVGTQYF.